The next 10 T cell receptor beta chains were all read from a single sample in a study of cytomegalovirus exposure and HLA in healthy donors. Only in-frame clones appear in the TCRdb table, and some are missing; sequencing was by immunoSEQ multiplex PCR. The sample lists 100,000 to 150,000 clones, roughly 89% seen once, with approximately 2.1% in the top ten. Sequenced sample: PBMCs. These receptors were collected from a young woman in good health and CMV-seronegative.

The rearrangement links TRBV9 to TRBJ1-2, with 7 positions matching TRBD1. After removal of 0 bases from V and 4 bases from J, the junction contained 3 bases not matched to a gene. This CDR3 comprises 14 residues. Germline V gene sequence: CDR1 SGDLS, CDR2 YYNGEE. The CDR3 sequence is CASSVGRQGYGYTF. The CDR3 DNA follows: TGTGCCAGCAGCGTAGGAAGACAGGGCTATGGCTACACCTTC.

V gene TRBV30 combines with J gene TRBJ2-2; 8 nucleotides agree with TRBD2. Germline V gene data show CDR1 as GTSNPN and CDR2 as SVGIG (reference sequence). The CDR3 is made up of 14 amino acids. With V trimmed by 7 bases and J by 6 bases, 10 bases remained unmatched. The CDR3 bases are TGTGCCTCCTCCAGCGGGAGTAGTCCCGGGGAGCTGTTTTTT. Protein: CASSSGSSPGELFF. The full variable domain, with the rest looked up from reference TRBV30 and TRBJ2-2, is SQTIHQWPATLVQPVGSPLSLECTVEGTSNPNLYWYRQAAGRGLQLLFYSVGIGQISSEVPQNLSASRPQDRQFILSSKKLLLSDSGFYLCASSSGSSPGELFFGEGSRLTVL.

The chain has TRBV30 and TRBJ2-2, with D unresolved. V was trimmed by 7 bases and J by 0 bases, leaving 9 bases between them. The CDR3 runs to 13 residues. The germline V gene has CDR1 GTSNPN and CDR2 SVGIG (reference sequence). CDR3 amino acids: CAFSLSNTGELFF. CDR3 bases: TGTGCCTTTTCCCTATCGAACACCGGGGAGCTGTTTTTT.

This rearrangement joins TRBV4-1 to TRBJ2-7, with D unclear. This CDR3 has 14 amino acids. In germline, CDR1 is MGHRA, CDR2 YSYEKL. V lost 4 bases to trimming and J lost 0 bases, with 10 bases between them. In DNA, the CDR3 is TGCGCCAGCAGCCCACCCCACAGCTCCTACGAGCAGTACTTC. The encoded protein is CASSPPHSSYEQYF.

This chain joins TRBV6-5 and TRBJ1-5; D might be TRBD1 (6 bases). This CDR3 comprises 14 residues. With 6 bases removed from V and 0 bases from J, the gap between germline ends came to 9 bases. In germline, CDR1 is MNHEY, CDR2 SVGAGI. CDR3 in amino acids: CASRTGYSNQPQHF. The CDR3 DNA follows: TGTGCCAGCAGGACAGGATATAGCAATCAGCCCCAGCATTTT.

This clone has just a few counts. V and J are TRBV11-3 and TRBJ2-7; 8 nucleotides align to TRBD2. Unmatched junction bases numbered 9, after V lost 6 bases and J lost 5 bases. The CDR3 consists of 14 residues. Looked up from germline, CDR1 is SGHNT and CDR2 is YENEEA. The CDR3 loop is CASRPAGGWNEQYF. DNA for the CDR3: TGTGCCAGCAGGCCGGCGGGGGGCTGGAACGAGCAGTACTTC. Using reference TRBV11-3 and TRBJ2-7 for the parts outside the CDR3, the full variable domain is EAGVVQSPRYKIIEKKQPVAFWCNPISGHNTLYWYLQNLGQGPELLIRYENEEAVDDSQLPKDRFSAERLKGVDSTLKIQPAELGDSAVYLCASRPAGGWNEQYFGPGTRLTVT.

The rearrangement links TRBV4-1 to TRBJ2-1, with 7 bases identical to TRBD2. The CDR3 has 13 amino acids. The germline CDR1 and CDR2 sequences are MGHRA and YSYEKL. V shed 0 bases, J shed 9 bases, and the junction held 2 bases outside the gene matches. CDR3 DNA: TGCGCCAGCAGCCAAGATCCGGGGGGTGAGCAGTTCTTC. Translated: CASSQDPGGEQFF.

The chain uses TRBV18 and TRBJ2-7, with 10 bases that match TRBD1. The CDR3 contains 17 residues. Germline CDR1 KGHSH, CDR2 LQKENI. Trimming at V came to 1 base and at J to 0 bases, leaving 6 bases not matched to a gene. In nucleotides, the CDR3 is TGTGCCAGCTCACCACGTTCCGGGACAGGGGACTCCTACGAGCAGTACTTC. Protein: CASSPRSGTGDSYEQYF.

This chain connects TRBV25-1 to TRBJ2-1; D gene uncertain. Germline CDR1 MGHDK, CDR2 SYGVNS. The CDR3 contains 12 residues. Trimming left V 3 bases short and J 3 bases short, with 3 bases between. The CDR3 here is CASSDRYNEQFF. Here the CDR3 DNA reads TGTGCCAGCAGTGACCGCTACAATGAGCAGTTCTTC. Based on the CDR3 plus reference TRBV25-1 and TRBJ2-1, the full variable domain is EADIYQTPRYLVIGTGKKITLECSQTMGHDKMYWYQQDPGMELHLIHYSYGVNSTEKGDLSSESTVSRIRTEHFPLTLESARPSHTSQYLCASSDRYNEQFFGPGTRLTVL.

This clone was recorded only once. This chain links TRBV4-1 with TRBJ2-2; 9 positions agree with TRBD2. Germline-derived CDR1 and CDR2 are MGHRA and YSYEKL. V gave up 1 base and J gave up 4 bases; unmatched junction bases: 10. CDR3 size: 18 residues. The CDR3 loop is CASSQVKASGNPTGELFF. CDR3 DNA: TGCGCCAGCAGCCAAGTCAAGGCTAGCGGGAACCCCACCGGGGAGCTGTTTTTT.